What follows describes a single TCR beta chain. This entry comes from a study of blood T cells in healthy people across ages. Germline assignment: CDR1 MNHEY and CDR2 SVGAGI. The CDR3 contains 13 residues. Trimming removed 5 bases from V and 11 bases from J; junction bases left unmatched: 10. PCR was performed a second time for about 6 to 12 cycles using a sample-barcoded 5' primer and a J-beta primer mix. Each cDNA molecule received a tag from a template-switch adaptor that had 12 random nucleotides. Using its own MiXCR run on the 5' RACE reads, TCRdb lists one record per CDR3 protein. The sample lists 700,000 to 900,000 distinct CDR3 sequences; approximately 55% were seen once.

This clonotype originated in a man older than 75 in good health. Sample: blood. V usage is TRBV6-5 and J usage is TRBJ2-5; 8 nucleotides agree with TRBD2. CDR3 coding DNA: TGTGCCAGCAGTCTCACTAGCGGCCCTGTGCAGTACTTC. This sequence encodes CASSLTSGPVQYF.